One and the same sample provided the 3 T cell receptor beta chains below, sequenced in a study of a mutant IDH1 vaccine in newly diagnosed glioma. Assay used: immunoSEQ multiplex PCR; TCRdb lists only in-frame clones, some missing. Of about 50,000 clones in the sample, about four fifths were seen once. Antigens for these TCRs are unknown. The time point here: week 47, end of study. The content of each vaccine dose was 300 ug of mutant IDH1 20-mer peptide, and topical imiquimod accompanied it. Here the sequenced sample was PBMCs, taken from a glioma patient whose treatment included an IDH1 peptide vaccine. All receptors come from a woman aged 25 to 39 with glioma. Some clones in this sample may be carry-over from other donors' samples.

This chain uses TRBV5-1 with TRBJ2-2; 9 positions agree with TRBD1. The CDR3 spans 16 residues. Germline V CDR1 and CDR2: SGHRS, YFSETQ. After removal of 0 bases from V and 5 bases from J, the junction contained 5 bases not matched to a gene. CDR3 coding DNA: TGCGCCAGCAGCTTGGACAGGGGGCTTGGTACCGGGGAGCTGTTTTTT. It specifies CASSLDRGLGTGELFF.

In its sample, this clone was seen once. This chain uses TRBV2 with TRBJ2-7; 11 nucleotides line up with TRBD1. This CDR3 contains 15 residues. V dropped 6 bases and J dropped 4; count of bases not matched to a gene: 8. Germline assignment: CDR1 SNHLY and CDR2 FYNNEI. CDR3 protein: CASSVPGQGAYEQYF. CDR3 coding DNA: TGTGCCAGCAGCGTACCAGGACAGGGGGCTTACGAGCAGTACTTC. Full variable domain (missing parts from reference TRBV2 and TRBJ2-7): EPEVTQTPSHQVTQMGQEVILRCVPISNHLYFYWYRQILGQKVEFLVSFYNNEISEKSEIFDDQFSVERPDGSNFTLKIRSTKLEDSAMYFCASSVPGQGAYEQYFGPGTRLTVT.

This chain connects TRBV9 to TRBJ2-1; D unclear. Germline V lookup: CDR1 SGDLS, CDR2 YYNGEE. Trimming shortened V by 4 bases and J by 6 bases, and 11 bases separated the two germline ends. This CDR3 spans 13 amino acids. The CDR3 nucleotides read TGTGCCAGCAGCCCGGACCCCGGCAATGAGCAGTTCTTC. Translated: CASSPDPGNEQFF.